This TCR beta chain was sequenced during a study of cytomegalovirus exposure and HLA in healthy donors. Findings of the study overall: TCR beta sequences reportedly predicted the HLA-A and HLA-B alleles of most subjects accurately. Through in vitro validation, a few CMV-associated chains were shown to be specific for CMV antigens. CMV serostatus was the sole immune exposure information available.

Germline lookup yields CDR1 LGHNA and CDR2 YNFKEQ. This CDR3 has 19 amino acids. J was trimmed by 3 bases and V by 0 bases; bases with no gene match: 12. Primers for the PCR totalled 60 Vbeta and 13 Jbeta. Only in-frame clones appear in the TCRdb table, and some are missing; sequencing was by immunoSEQ multiplex PCR. The sample lists approximately 110,000 clones, under 85% occurring once. Worth noting for this clone: The target antigen is unknown.

The chain uses TRBV4-2 and TRBJ2-5, with TRBD2 matching over 11 bases. The sequenced material came from PBMCs. This clonotype was sampled from a woman aged 45 to 65 in good health and CMV-seropositive. CDR3 sequence (DNA): TGTGCCAGCAGCCAAGATTTTAGGGCTAGCGGGGGGCCCAAAGAGACCCAGTACTTC. Translation gives CASSQDFRASGGPKETQYF.